Following are 31 T cell receptor beta chains from one sample sequenced in a study of Tregs in tolerant kidney transplant recipients. Produced via immunoSEQ multiplex PCR; TCRdb's table is partial and in-frame only. The table lists some 240,000 clones, around 81% of them singletons, with over 0.5% in the top ten. The sample was CD4+ T cells from blood. These receptors were obtained from a human donor in good health.

As to this clone: This same CDR3 is encoded by further DNA sequences in the sample. The chain is built from TRBV7-9 and TRBJ2-7, with TRBD1 matching over 10 bases. The CDR3 is 14 residues long. The germline V gene encodes CDR1 SEHNR and CDR2 FQNEAQ (reference sequence). J was trimmed by 2 bases and V by 6 bases; bases with no gene match: 4. This chain's CDR3 is CASRRGQGAYEQYF. The CDR3 DNA follows: TGTGCCAGCAGACGAGGACAGGGGGCCTACGAGCAGTACTTC.

V usage is TRBV21-1 and J usage is TRBJ2-5; the D call TRBD1 from the table was never checked on the DNA. TRBV21-1 is given as a pseudogene. The CDR3 spans 17 residues. The DNA for the CDR3 is TGTGCCAGCAGCCATCCGAGAGGCAGGGGGCTCCAAGAGACCCAGTACTTC. Translating it yields CASSHPRGRGLQETQYF.

The V and J genes are TRBV6-4 and TRBJ2-1; D is undetermined. The CDR3 spans 13 residues. V was trimmed by 0 bases and J by 10 bases, leaving 10 bases between them. From germline, CDR1 is MRHNA and CDR2 SNTAGT. The CDR3 sequence is CASSDSLGMEQFF. The CDR3 nucleotides read TGTGCCAGCAGTGACTCACTGGGGATGGAGCAGTTCTTC.

The gene calls are TRBV5-4 and TRBJ2-1; no reliable D call. The V end lost 0 bases, the J end lost 7 bases, and 8 bases lay between the germline ends. This CDR3 has 13 amino acids. Germline V gene data show CDR1 as SGHNT and CDR2 as YYREEE (reference sequence). The CDR3: CASSLVGINEQFF. In nucleotides, the CDR3 is TGTGCCAGCAGCTTGGTGGGCATTAATGAGCAGTTCTTC.

This chain connects TRBV11-2 to TRBJ1-3; D not certain. V lost 1 base and J 0 bases, leaving 7 bases between the germline ends. This CDR3 region has 15 residues. Germline CDR1 SGHAT, CDR2 FQNNGV. The CDR3 nucleotides read TGTGCCAGCAGCTTAGCAAGCAGCTCTGGAAACACCATATATTTT. Translating gives CASSLASSSGNTIYF.

This chain links TRBV2 with TRBJ2-5; 10 bases fit TRBD2. The J call may be mistaken, given a closer DNA end match to TRBJ2-7. Germline values: CDR1 SNHLY, CDR2 FYNNEI. This CDR3 has 17 residues. The CDR3, as DNA: TGTGCCAGCAGCGAATGGGCTAGCGGGAGTTTCGCCTACGAGCAGTACTTC. Its translation: CASSEWASGSFAYEQYF.

The CDR3 is CASSLAGDAYEQYF. The CDR3 region has the DNA TGCGCCAGCAGCTTGGCCGGAGACGCCTACGAGCAGTACTTC. The genes are TRBV5-1 and TRBJ2-7; no clear D gene. Germline V gene sequence: CDR1 SGHRS, CDR2 YFSETQ. V was shortened by 0 bases and J by 2 bases, with 9 bases between the two germline ends. The CDR3 consists of 14 residues. Filled out from reference TRBV5-1 and TRBJ2-7, the complete variable domain reads KAGVTQTPRYLIKTRGQQVTLSCSPISGHRSVSWYQQTPGQGLQFLFEYFSETQRNKGNFPGRFSGRQFSNSRSEMNVSTLELGDSALYLCASSLAGDAYEQYFGPGTRLTVT.

The chain recombines TRBV7-6 with TRBJ2-7; unclear D gene. The CDR3 is 13 residues long. CDR1 SGHVS and CDR2 FNYEAQ come from the germline V gene. Trimming pared 1 base from V and 6 bases from J, leaving 10 bases between. The DNA for the CDR3 is TGTGCCAGCAGCTTAGGGCAGGCTTCCGAGCAGTACTTC. Protein: CASSLGQASEQYF.

The V call is TRBV4-3, the J call TRBJ1-1; D perhaps matches TRBD1 (5 bases). Germline assignment: CDR1 LGHNA and CDR2 YSLEER. This CDR3 is 14 amino acids long. Trimming removed 5 bases from V and 5 bases from J, with 15 bases in between. Here the CDR3 reads CASSYNRGQTEAFF. The CDR3 DNA reads as TGCGCCAGCAGCTACAACCGGGGCCAGACTGAAGCTTTCTTT.

This rearrangement joins TRBV6-5 to TRBJ1-1; D possibly corresponds to TRBD1 (6 bases). Trimming left V 5 bases short and J 1 base short, with 11 bases between. The CDR3 is 14 residues long. CDR1 is MNHEY and CDR2 is SVGAGI in the germline V gene. The CDR3 region is CASSEPQGNTEAFF. CDR3 sequence (DNA): TGTGCCAGCAGTGAACCACAGGGGAACACTGAAGCTTTCTTT.

The chain employs TRBV6-1 and TRBJ2-2; TRBD2 is a possible D gene (6 bases). The CDR3 spans 16 residues. CDR1 is MNHNS, CDR2 SASEGT, per germline. With 4 bases removed from V and 0 bases from J, the gap between germline ends came to 12 bases. The CDR3 DNA reads TGTGCCAGCAGTGCCCTAGCGAATACGAACACCGGGGAGCTGTTTTTT. It encodes CASSALANTNTGELFF.

The V gene is TRBV5-6, the J gene TRBJ1-2; D remains unclear. Trimming shortened V by 1 base and J by 8 bases, and 12 bases separated the two germline ends. Germline V lookup: CDR1 SGHDT, CDR2 YYEEEE. The CDR3 contains 13 residues. CDR3 bases: TGTGCCAGCAGCTTGATGGGGATCCGGGGCTACACCTTC. This codes for CASSLMGIRGYTF.

The chain joins TRBV19 to TRBJ1-5, with TRBD1 matching 8 bases. The CDR3 has 14 residues. CDR1 is LNHDA, CDR2 SQIVND, per germline (reference sequence). The V gene end was trimmed by 7 bases and the J gene end by 7 bases; junction bases not matched to a gene: 9. The DNA of the CDR3 is TGTGCCAGTAAAACAGGACAGGGAAACCAGCCCCAGCATTTT. Translation gives CASKTGQGNQPQHF.

J is TRBJ1-4 and V is TRBV5-1, with a possible D match to TRBD1 (5 bases). Trimming took 0 bases from V and 5 from J, leaving 14 bases between them. Looked up from germline, CDR1 is SGHRS and CDR2 is YFSETQ. CDR3 length: 16 residues. The CDR3 loop reads CASSLARDGKNEKLFF. Here the CDR3 DNA reads TGCGCCAGCAGCTTGGCCCGGGACGGGAAAAATGAAAAACTGTTTTTT. The whole variable domain, filled in from reference TRBV5-1 and TRBJ1-4, reads KAGVTQTPRYLIKTRGQQVTLSCSPISGHRSVSWYQQTPGQGLQFLFEYFSETQRNKGNFPGRFSGRQFSNSRSEMNVSTLELGDSALYLCASSLARDGKNEKLFFGSGTQLSVL.

The gene calls are TRBV15 and TRBJ2-5; D not resolved. Germline assignment: CDR1 LNHNV and CDR2 YYDKDF (reference sequence). V was shortened by 0 bases and J by 2 bases, with 10 bases between the two germline ends. This CDR3 has 15 residues. The CDR3 nucleotides read TGTGCCACCAGCAGAGAGGGAAGGCCTCAAGAGACCCAGTACTTC. This codes for CATSREGRPQETQYF.

This clone has only a few counts. The chain employs TRBV30 and TRBJ1-5; D unresolved. V gave up 7 bases and J gave up 11 bases, with 21 bases separating them. The CDR3 length is 13 residues. Germline CDR1 is GTSNPN and CDR2 is SVGIG (reference sequence). The DNA for the CDR3 is TGTGCCTATGCCCGGGAGGGCCAAAGGGCCCAGCATTTT. It is translated as CAYAREGQRAQHF.

The rearrangement links TRBV13 to TRBJ1-2; D is unresolved. The CDR3 totals 15 residues. V lost 4 bases to trimming and J lost 3 bases, with 15 bases between them. The germline V gene has CDR1 PRHDT and CDR2 FYEKMQ (reference sequence). In nucleotides, the CDR3 is TGTGCCAGCAGCTCCACGGGAGGAAGGGACTATGGCTACACCTTC. It yields the protein CASSSTGGRDYGYTF.

CDR3: CASSSGTGGAGYTF. Written as DNA, the CDR3 is TGCGCCAGCAGCTCGGGGACAGGGGGCGCCGGCTACACCTTC. This chain links TRBV5-1 with TRBJ1-2; 12 nucleotides agree with TRBD1. The CDR3 consists of 14 residues. The V segment lost 3 bases and the J segment 8 bases; nucleotides outside the gene matches: 5. Looked up from germline, CDR1 is SGHRS and CDR2 is YFSETQ.

V gene TRBV29-1 combines with J gene TRBJ2-3; possibly TRBD2 for D (7 bases). V dropped 2 bases and J dropped 6 bases, with 27 bases sitting between them. Germline V gene sequence: CDR1 SQVTM, CDR2 ANQGSEA. The CDR3 extends over 18 amino acids. The CDR3 is CSVEPRGAGADLGDTQYF. CDR3 bases: TGCAGCGTTGAACCCCGGGGGGCGGGCGCCGACCTCGGGGATACGCAGTATTTT.

This clone was picked up a small number of times. The gene calls are TRBV5-1 and TRBJ1-3; D is unclear. There are 14 residues in the CDR3. Per germline, CDR1 SGHRS and CDR2 YFSETQ. Trimming took off 1 base at V and 8 bases at J, with 13 bases between the two ends. The CDR3 DNA reads as TGCGCCAGCAGCTTGTTGTCGGGGAGGGACACCATATATTTT. Protein product: CASSLLSGRDTIYF.

This rearrangement joins TRBV5-1 to TRBJ2-7, with D possibly being TRBD1 (6 bases). Germline V gene data show CDR1 as SGHRS and CDR2 as YFSETQ. There are 16 residues in the CDR3. V was trimmed by 4 bases and J by 0 bases, leaving 17 bases between them. CDR3 region: CASSPSPGTNSYEQYF. The CDR3 coding sequence is TGCGCCAGCAGCCCTTCGCCCGGGACAAACTCCTACGAGCAGTACTTC.

The rearrangement links TRBV20-1 to TRBJ2-7, with unresolved D. Germline CDR1 reads DFQATT; CDR2 reads SNEGSKA (reference sequence). This CDR3 contains 11 residues. V dropped 2 bases and J dropped 5 bases, with 7 bases sitting between them. The chain's CDR3 is CSARYGHEQYF. For the CDR3, the DNA is TGCAGTGCTAGATATGGCCACGAGCAGTACTTC.

This clone was counted between two and nine times. This sequence joins TRBV2 and TRBJ2-1; TRBD1 agrees at 9 bases. J was trimmed by 5 bases and V by 7 bases; bases with no gene match: 6. This CDR3 spans 14 amino acids. CDR1 is SNHLY, CDR2 FYNNEI, per germline. The CDR3 nucleotides read TGTGCCAGCAAAAACAGGGGGCTAGACAATGAGCAGTTCTTC. It yields the protein CASKNRGLDNEQFF.

This clone was detected only a few times. This chain connects TRBV5-6 to TRBJ1-5, with D perhaps TRBD1 (5 bases). V lost 4 bases and J 6 bases, leaving 20 bases between the germline ends. The CDR3 loop spans 16 amino acids. Per germline, CDR1 SGHDT and CDR2 YYEEEE. The CDR3 loop is CASSRFLGTSGQPQHF. In nucleotides, the CDR3 is TGTGCCAGCAGCCGATTTCTCGGGACGAGCGGTCAGCCCCAGCATTTT.

The chain joins TRBV4-2 to TRBJ2-3, with 11 bases that match TRBD1. There are 17 residues in the CDR3. J was trimmed by 4 bases and V by 4 bases; bases with no gene match: 10. In germline, CDR1 is LGHNA, CDR2 YNFKEQ. In nucleotides, the CDR3 is TGTGCCAGCAGCCCACGGACAGGGGGCGAAGGGGCAGATACGCAGTATTTT. Residues: CASSPRTGGEGADTQYF.

This clone was counted a single time. This chain joins TRBV5-1 and TRBJ1-4, with D perhaps TRBD1 (5 bases). The CDR3 is 15 residues long. V was pared by 1 base and J by 2 bases, with 9 bases between. The germline V gene has CDR1 SGHRS and CDR2 YFSETQ. The CDR3 sequence is CASSLRGATNEKLFF. CDR3 in DNA: TGCGCCAGCAGCTTGAGGGGTGCTACTAATGAAAAACTGTTTTTT.

This clone appeared a few times. This chain links TRBV28 with TRBJ2-7, with no clear D. The V and J ends lost 5 bases and 0 bases respectively, with 14 bases between them. The CDR3 length is 15 residues. Per the germline V gene, CDR1 is MDHEN and CDR2 is SYDVKM. Written as DNA, the CDR3 is TGTGCCAGCAGTGGTGCTGGGTTCCTCTCCTACGAGCAGTACTTC. It encodes CASSGAGFLSYEQYF.

The chain's CDR3 is CASSLVASGNEQYF. The CDR3 nucleotides are TGCGCCAGCAGCTTGGTGGCTAGCGGGAACGAGCAGTACTTC. V gene TRBV5-1 combines with J gene TRBJ2-5; 9 nucleotides align to TRBD2. The assigned J gene may be wrong: the sequence end matches TRBJ2-7 better. This CDR3 comprises 14 residues. CDR1 is SGHRS and CDR2 is YFSETQ in the germline V gene.

V gene TRBV15 combines with J gene TRBJ2-7; unclear D gene. The V gene lost 0 bases and the J gene lost 3 bases, with 9 bases spanning the gap. This CDR3 spans 14 amino acids. Per the germline V gene, CDR1 is LNHNV and CDR2 is YYDKDF (reference sequence). CDR3 loop: CATSREATHYEQYF. CDR3 DNA: TGTGCCACCAGCAGAGAAGCGACCCACTACGAGCAGTACTTC.

The chain recombines TRBV6-1 with TRBJ1-5, with D hard to call. The V end lost 6 bases, the J end lost 0 bases, and 9 bases lay between the germline ends. This CDR3 has 14 amino acids. CDR1 and CDR2 (germline): MNHNS, SASEGT. DNA for the CDR3: TGTGCCAGCAGGGGAGCCCCTAGCAATCAGCCCCAGCATTTT. Its protein is CASRGAPSNQPQHF.

CDR3 protein: CASSLNPHRDPYYEQYF. The CDR3 DNA reads TGCGCCAGCAGCCTCAACCCTCACAGGGACCCCTACTACGAGCAGTACTTC. The chain employs TRBV5-1 and TRBJ2-7; perhaps TRBD1 as D (6 bases). V lost 4 bases and J lost 3, with 23 bases in between. CDR1 and CDR2 from the germline V gene are SGHRS and YFSETQ. The CDR3 is 17 residues long.